This entry is about one T cell receptor (beta chain). Participants' own reports of clinical history determined their cohort assignment. These data come from a study of blood T cell repertoires in COVID-19. The CDR3 length is 14 residues. J lost 1 base, V lost 7 bases, and 3 bases had no gene match. Germline values: CDR1 MGHRA, CDR2 YSYEKL. TCRdb's copy holds only in-frame clones and misses some; the assay was immunoSEQ multiplex PCR. The data show around 190,000 clones, about 86% seen once. The chain joins TRBV4-1 to TRBJ2-3; 9 nucleotides agree with TRBD1. Sequenced input: PBMCs or T cells enriched from blood (not recorded which). This TCR derives from a woman aged 40 to 50 in a cohort exposed to, infected with or recovered from COVID-19 (not recorded which). CDR3 in DNA: TGCGCCAGCAAGGGACAGGGACGCACAGATACGCAGTATTTT. As protein: CASKGQGRTDTQYF.